The T cell receptor (beta chain) described here comes from a study of shared clonotypes between healthy human individuals. Notes on the study in general: Researchers found naive subsets generally carried larger estimated richness than memory subsets.

As regards this clone: What it binds is unknown.

The germline gives CDR1 LGHNA, CDR2 YNFKEQ. The CDR3 length is 14 residues. Trimming shortened V by 5 bases and J by 4 bases, and 14 bases separated the two germline ends. Genomic DNA per cell subset filled all wells of several immunoSEQ plates. The table came from immunoSEQ multiplex PCR; TCRdb's copy has only in-frame clones and leaves some out. Among approximately 710,000 clones listed, 90% were seen once. The source material was memory CD8+ T cells from PBMCs. Regarding subset: CD45RO+ cells pooled with CCR7-negative TemRA cells. This sequence joins TRBV4-2 and TRBJ1-2; tentatively, D is TRBD1 (6 bases). The TCR was taken from a man between 18 and 29 years old in good health. Some clones in this sample may be carry-over from other donors' samples. The CDR3 bases are TGTGCCAGCAGCTTGGGGACATCTACCTATGGCTACACCTTC. Residues: CASSLGTSTYGYTF.